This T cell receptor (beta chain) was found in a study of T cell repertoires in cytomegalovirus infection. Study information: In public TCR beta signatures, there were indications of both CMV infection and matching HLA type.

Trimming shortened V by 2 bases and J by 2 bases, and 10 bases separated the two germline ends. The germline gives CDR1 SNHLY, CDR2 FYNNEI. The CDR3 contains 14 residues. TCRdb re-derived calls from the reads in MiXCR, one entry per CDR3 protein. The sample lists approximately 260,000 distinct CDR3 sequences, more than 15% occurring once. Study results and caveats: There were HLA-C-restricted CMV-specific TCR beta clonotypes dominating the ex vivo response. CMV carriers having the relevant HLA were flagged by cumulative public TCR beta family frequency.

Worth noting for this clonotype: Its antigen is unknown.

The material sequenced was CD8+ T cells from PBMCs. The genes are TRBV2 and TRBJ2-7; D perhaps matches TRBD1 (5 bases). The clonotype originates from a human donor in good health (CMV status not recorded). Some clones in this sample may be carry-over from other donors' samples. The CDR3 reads CASSEWVRAYEQYF. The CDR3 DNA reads TGTGCCAGCAGTGAATGGGTCAGGGCCTACGAGCAGTACTTC.